Here is one T cell receptor (beta chain) with its context. No antigen is known for it. No clone much larger than this one lies a single base away; base qualities are absent. The data stem from a study of CD8 T cells in Susac syndrome (dated by TCRdb to about 2019). Some background on the complete study: Repertoire sequencing was used to test whether CD8+ T cell activation and differentiation in Susac syndrome was antigen driven.

CDR1 and CDR2, per the germline V gene, are SQVTM and ANQGSEA. The CDR3 contains 16 residues, cysteine and phenylalanine counted. This entry keeps only the CDR3 DNA: 48 bases, framed from base 1. V and J are truncated by 7 bases and 4 bases respectively, leaving an intervening sequence of 25 bases. High-throughput TCR beta sequencing profiled peripheral blood CD8+ and CD4+ T cells from healthy donors, Susac syndrome patients and multiple sclerosis patients. The healthy donors served as controls matched for age and sex. CD8+ TEMRA cells were enriched by FACS, while bulk CD8+ and CD4+ T cells were purified by magnetic negative isolation. Blood was collected in EDTA tubes and processed within 24 hours, with PBMCs isolated through density gradient centrifugation. PBMCs destined for TCR sequencing were cryopreserved in liquid nitrogen and later thawed in a 37 °C water bath. The sorted or isolated CD4+, CD8+ and CD8+ TEMRA cells reached a purity of at least 90%.

Study-level results and caveats: The study acknowledged that relatively few individuals were included in the TCR sequencing and HLA analysis.

RNA was extracted using the RNeasy kit, and roughly 0.45 to 1 microgram was reverse transcribed with random hexamers. The immunoSEQ multiplex PCR assay, covering 54 Vbeta and 13 Jbeta segments, was used to amplify TCR beta CDR3 regions. PCR amplification bias was corrected using a synthetic template baseline for primer optimization and computational correction. Concerning the study's data processing: Only productive sequences were kept, with reads annotated to V, D and J genes according to IMGT and analyzed in immunoSEQ Analyzer. Clonality was computed as one minus Shannon entropy normalized by log2 of the number of productive unique sequences. Public and private clones were assessed among the 100 most prevalent clones of each patient and control. Clones were defined as Susac-specific if absent from the healthy and MS cohorts, from over a thousand published viral clones and from other ImmuneACCESS disease sequences. The public sequencing data were trimmed at Q25 with fastp and processed into clonotypes with MiXCR by TCRdb, which kept only in-frame beta chains. All rows with the same CDR3 protein become a single entry with the most common DNA and genes. The V and J calls were not made by the authors but by TCRdb's processing. The sample records around 160,000 distinct CDR3 sequences, about 94% of which are singletons. The top ten constitute around 0.14% of the sample.

This chain joins TRBV29-1 to TRBJ1-1; 5 matching bases give a weak D call of TRBD1. The material sequenced was CD4+ T cells from PBMCs. The TCR sequence derives from a human donor in good health. The CDR3 amino acid sequence is: CSALDGGYSPSTEAFF. DNA sequence: TGCAGCGCCCTGGACGGGGGGTATTCTCCTTCCACTGAAGCTTTCTTT.